This TCR beta chain was observed in a study of blood T cell repertoires in COVID-19. Study information: Samples came from the United States, Italy and Spain, spanning acute and convalescent COVID-19. PBMCs, B-cell-depleted T cells, or T cells were the source of the cDNA or gDNA that made up the material.

The germline V gene encodes CDR1 SGHDN and CDR2 FVKESK. J was trimmed by 4 bases and V by 5 bases; bases with no gene match: 7. The CDR3 is 14 residues long. How the authors handled the data: Reference gene primer amplification in the assay estimated nucleated cell counts. TCRdb keeps only in-frame clones here, not all; method: immunoSEQ multiplex PCR. That table furnishes V, J and clone size, whereas the DNA furnished D and trimming. Among 45,000 or so clones listed, approximately 77% were seen once. The TCR comes from a woman in her seventies with acute or convalescent COVID-19. The sequenced sample was peripheral blood. The chain employs TRBV14 and TRBJ1-2; 7 bases are a match to TRBD1. Here the CDR3 reads CASSAPGQLYGYTF. The CDR3 nucleotides are TGTGCCAGCAGCGCCCCGGGACAGCTCTATGGCTACACCTTC.